This is a list of T cell receptor beta chains from one sample in a study of esophageal squamous cell carcinoma under preoperative chemotherapy. A single record per CDR3 protein comes from TCRdb applying MiXCR to the PCR reads. In the table there are approximately 30,000 distinct CDR3 sequences, approximately 50% of which are singletons. This material was obtained from a patient given preoperative chemotherapy. All receptors come from a human donor with esophageal squamous cell carcinoma. The donor label of this sample is uncertain. The CDR3 runs from the conserved cysteine through the conserved F or W. D genes are given only for firm matches. Clone size is given for some rows only: seen once, a few or many times, or a class if the clone is expanded.

CDR3aa	CDR3nt	d_gene	abundance	j_gene	v_gene
CASSLPAADEQYF	TGTGCCAGCAGCCTCCCAGCTGCAGACGAGCAGTACTTC	-	few	TRBJ2-7	TRBV5-6
CASSVLIGSSYEQYF	TGTGCCAGTAGTGTCCTTATCGGGAGCTCCTACGAGCAGTACTTC	-	-	TRBJ2-7	TRBV19
CAGSGGRSHKTQYF	TGTGCCGGCAGCGGAGGGCGTAGCCACAAGACCCAGTATTTT	-	-	TRBJ2-3	TRBV7-8
CASSLGLAGAYNEQFF	TGTGCCAGCAGCTTAGGACTAGCGGGAGCCTACAATGAGCAGTTCTTC	TRBD2	many	TRBJ2-1	TRBV7-2
CASSWGLAGGELFF	TGCGCCAGCAGCTGGGGACTAGCGGGCGGGGAGCTGTTTTTT	TRBD2	-	TRBJ2-2	TRBV5-1
CASSLGGLSTGAQFF	TGTGCCAGCAGCTTAGGGGGCCTCAGCACCGGGGCGCAGTTTTTT	-	-	TRBJ2-2	TRBV7-2
CASGLELTEAFF	TGTGCTAGTGGTTTGGAGCTCACTGAAGCTTTCTTT	-	-	TRBJ1-1	TRBV12-5
CASSYREGSPYEQYF	TGTGCCAGCAGCTACCGGGAGGGGTCCCCCTACGAGCAGTACTTC	TRBD2	many	TRBJ2-7	TRBV7-9
CASNSGGLAGEWAADMQYF	TGTGCCAGCAACTCGGGGGGACTAGCGGGGGAGTGGGCTGCAGATATGCAGTACTTC	TRBD2	once	TRBJ2-7	TRBV12-3/TRBV12-4
CASSELNANSGNTIYF	TGTGCCAGCAGTGAATTGAACGCCAACTCTGGAAACACCATATATTTT	-	-	TRBJ1-3	TRBV25-1
CATSRPDTQYF	TGTGCCACCAGTAGACCAGATACGCAGTACTTT	-	-	TRBJ2-3	TRBV7-2
CASSGRDRALEAFF	TGTGCCAGCAGTGGCCGGGACAGGGCCTTAGAAGCTTTCTTT	TRBD1	few	TRBJ1-1	TRBV28
CASSLDAGIGGRAQNTQYF	TGTGCCAGCAGCTTGGATGCGGGGATCGGGGGCCGAGCCCAAAACACTCAGTACTTC	-	once	TRBJ2-5	TRBV7-6
CASSSRTGGLETQYF	TGTGCCAGCAGTTCCCGGACAGGAGGTTTGGAGACCCAGTACTTC	TRBD1	-	TRBJ2-5	TRBV11-3
CASRRADTQYF	TGTGCCAGCAGGAGGGCAGATACGCAGTATTTT	-	-	TRBJ2-3	TRBV6-1
CASSTGHQEVQYF	TGTGCTAGCAGCACCGGCCATCAAGAGGTCCAGTATTTC	-	once	TRBJ2-5	TRBV7-7
CAGLPGLDKDIQYF	TGTGCCGGGCTCCCGGGCCTTGACAAAGACATCCAGTACTTC	-	-	TRBJ2-4	TRBV7-2
CASSARLRDTQYF	TGTGCCAGCAGCGCCCGGTTGCGGGATACGCAGTATTTT	-	-	TRBJ2-3	TRBV7-2
CASRSGQGSYNEQFF	TGTGCCAGCAGATCGGGACAGGGATCCTACAATGAGCAGTTCTTC	TRBD1	many	TRBJ2-1	TRBV5-4
CASKELAGETGAQFF	TGTGCCAGCAAGGAACTAGCGGGAGAAACTGGGGCCCAGTTCTTC	TRBD2	-	TRBJ2-1	TRBV6-1
CASSLRAGETDTQYF	TGTGCCAGCAGTTTAAGAGCGGGAGAGACAGATACGCAGTATTTT	TRBD2	medium-sized	TRBJ2-3	TRBV6-6
CASSHRGRETQFF	TGTGCCAGCAGTCACAGGGGGCGGGAGACCCAGTTCTTC	TRBD1	-	TRBJ2-1	TRBV6-2/TRBV6-3
CASSPSAGGTGTQYF	TGTGCCAGCAGCCCGTCAGCGGGAGGCACAGGTACGCAGTATTTT	TRBD2	-	TRBJ2-3	TRBV7-8
CAGSVRLGPDTQYF	TGTGCCGGCAGCGTGCGGCTTGGCCCAGATACGCAGTATTTT	-	once	TRBJ2-3	TRBV11-1
CASSPDGRTEELYF	TGTGCTAGTAGCCCTGACGGGCGCACAGAGGAGCTGTATTTT	-	-	TRBJ2-3	TRBV7-7
CASSLGASGGRETQYF	TGTGCCAGCAGCTTAGGCGCTAGCGGGGGGCGAGAGACCCAGTACTTC	TRBD2	many	TRBJ2-5	TRBV11-2
CASSPRRGGRTDTQYF	TGTGCCAGCAGCCCCCGCCGCGGGGGGCGCACAGATACCCAGTATTTT	TRBD2	-	TRBJ2-3	TRBV7-2
CASSTGLKTHF	TGTGCCAGCAGTACAGGCCTAAAGACGCATTTT	-	-	TRBJ1-5	TRBV6-2/TRBV6-3
CASSPSDWTNTGAQYF	TGTGCCAGCAGCCCCTCCGATTGGACGAACACCGGGGCGCAGTATTTT	-	few	TRBJ2-3	TRBV7-6